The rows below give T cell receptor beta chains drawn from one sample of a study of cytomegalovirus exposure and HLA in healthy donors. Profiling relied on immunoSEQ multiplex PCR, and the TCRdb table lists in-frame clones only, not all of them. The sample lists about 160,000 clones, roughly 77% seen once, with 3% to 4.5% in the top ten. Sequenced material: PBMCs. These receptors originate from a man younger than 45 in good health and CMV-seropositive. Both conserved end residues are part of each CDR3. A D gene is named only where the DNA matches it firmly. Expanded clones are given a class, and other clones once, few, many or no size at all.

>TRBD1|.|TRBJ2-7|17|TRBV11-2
TGTGCCAGCAGCTTTTCTGTATCTGGGACAGGGTTAGACGAGCAGTACTTC
CASSFSVSGTGLDEQYF
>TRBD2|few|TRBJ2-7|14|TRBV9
TGTGCCAGCGCCCAGGGGCTAGCGGGGATCGAGCAGTACTTC
CASAQGLAGIEQYF
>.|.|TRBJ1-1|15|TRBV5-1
TGCGCCAGCAGCTTGGCCGGTGGGAGGGATACTGAAGCTTTCTTT
CASSLAGGRDTEAFF
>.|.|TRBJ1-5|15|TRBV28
TGTGCCAGCAGCGAGGCCCGGGGTCTCAATCAGCCCCAGCATTTT
CASSEARGLNQPQHF
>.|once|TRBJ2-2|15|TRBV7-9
TGTGCCAGCACCTTCGGGGGGCATGGCACCGGGGAGCTGTTTTTT
CASTFGGHGTGELFF
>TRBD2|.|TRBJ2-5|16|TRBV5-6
TGTGCCAGCAGCTTGATGCGCGGGGGGGACCAAGAGACCCAGTACTTC
CASSLMRGGDQETQYF
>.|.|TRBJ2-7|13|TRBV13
TGTGCCAGCGGAGGCCAGCGAACCTACGAGCAGTACTTC
CASGGQRTYEQYF
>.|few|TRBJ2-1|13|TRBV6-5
TGTGCCAGCAGCAGCCGGGGAATAAATGAGCAGTTCTTC
CASSSRGINEQFF
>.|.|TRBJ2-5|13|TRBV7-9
TGTGCCAGCAGCTCTAGCGACAAAGAGACCCAGTACTTC
CASSSSDKETQYF
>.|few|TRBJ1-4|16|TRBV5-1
TGCGCCAGCAGCTTGGCCGGAGGGCAGTCTAATGAAAAACTGTTTTTT
CASSLAGGQSNEKLFF
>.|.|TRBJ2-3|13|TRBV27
TGTGCCAGCAGTTCTTCTAGCACAGATACGCAGTATTTT
CASSSSSTDTQYF
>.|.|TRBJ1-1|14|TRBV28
TGTGCCATCAAATCGGGTCAGATAAACACTGAAGCTTTCTTT
CAIKSGQINTEAFF
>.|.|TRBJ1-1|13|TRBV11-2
TGTGCCAGCAGCTTAGGGGCCTTCTCCGAAGCTTTCTTT
CASSLGAFSEAFF
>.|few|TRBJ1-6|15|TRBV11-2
TGTGCCAGCAGCTTAGTAGGAGGGATGGATTCACCCCTCCACTTT
CASSLVGGMDSPLHF
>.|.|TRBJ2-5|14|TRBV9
TGTGCCAGCAGCGTAGAGGGACTCCAAGAGACCCAGTACTTC
CASSVEGLQETQYF
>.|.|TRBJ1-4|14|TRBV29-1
TGCAGCGTTGAAGAGGCGGGGAGCAATGAAAAACTGTTTTTT
CSVEEAGSNEKLFF
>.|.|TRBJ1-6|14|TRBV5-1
TGCGCCAGCAGCTTGGGGAGGGATAATTCACCCCTCCACTTT
CASSLGRDNSPLHF
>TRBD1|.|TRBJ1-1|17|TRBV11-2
TGTGCCAGCAGCTCCCGGGACAGGGTAAATAGGGACACTGAAGCTTTCTTT
CASSSRDRVNRDTEAFF
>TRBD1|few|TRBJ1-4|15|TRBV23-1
TGCGCCAGCAGTCACCGGGACAGGGGATTTGAAAAACTGTTTTTT
CASSHRDRGFEKLFF
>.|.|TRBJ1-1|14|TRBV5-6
TGTGCCAGCAGCTTGGACTCGCGGGACACTGAAGCTTTCTTT
CASSLDSRDTEAFF
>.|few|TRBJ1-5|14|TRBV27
TGTGCCAGCTTAGGGGCAGGATTAGACCAGCCCCAGCATTTT
CASLGAGLDQPQHF
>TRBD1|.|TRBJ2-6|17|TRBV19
TGTGCCAGTACCCGGACAGGGGTATATTCTGGGGCCAACGTCCTGACTTTC
CASTRTGVYSGANVLTF
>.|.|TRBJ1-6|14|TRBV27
TGTGCCAGCACCCCCCGGGGGATAAGTTCACCCCTCCACTTT
CASTPRGISSPLHF
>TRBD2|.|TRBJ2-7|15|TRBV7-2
TGTGCCAGCAGCTTAGCGGCGGGGGGGCCTTACGAGCAGTACTTC
CASSLAAGGPYEQYF
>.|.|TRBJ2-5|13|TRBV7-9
TGTGCCAGCAGCTTAGGAAGGGGGGAGACCCAGTACTTC
CASSLGRGETQYF
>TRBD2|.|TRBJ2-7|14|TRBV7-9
TGTGCCAGCAGCGCGGGACTAGCGGGGATCGCGCAGTACTTC
CASSAGLAGIAQYF
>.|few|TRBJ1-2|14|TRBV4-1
TGCGCCAGCAGCCAAGACGGGGGGCTCTATGGCTACACCTTC
CASSQDGGLYGYTF
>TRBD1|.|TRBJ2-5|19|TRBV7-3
TGTGCCAGCAGCTCTCCCATCAAGGGACAGGCCCTATCCCAAGAGACCCAGTACTTC
CASSSPIKGQALSQETQYF
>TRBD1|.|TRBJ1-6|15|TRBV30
TGTGCCTGGACCCCCGGGACAGGGGGTAATTCACCCCTCCACTTT
CAWTPGTGGNSPLHF
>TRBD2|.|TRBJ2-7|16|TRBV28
TGTGCCAGCAGTTTATTTGTAGCGGGGGACTCCTACGAGCAGTACTTC
CASSLFVAGDSYEQYF
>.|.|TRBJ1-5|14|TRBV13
TGTGCCAGCAGCTTTTGGGCTAGCAATCAGCCCCAGCATTTT
CASSFWASNQPQHF
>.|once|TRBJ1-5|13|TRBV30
TGTGCCTGGGGAGGACAGACCAATCAGCCCCAGCATTTT
CAWGGQTNQPQHF
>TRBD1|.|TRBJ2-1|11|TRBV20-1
TGCAGTGCGGGACAGTACAATGAGCAGTTCTTC
CSAGQYNEQFF
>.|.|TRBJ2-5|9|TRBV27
TGTGCCAGCAGTCCCATCCAGTACTTC
CASSPIQYF
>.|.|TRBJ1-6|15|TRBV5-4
TGTGCCAGCAGCGAGTACAGGGTAGGAGTTTCACCCCTCCACTTT
CASSEYRVGVSPLHF
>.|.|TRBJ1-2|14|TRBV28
TGTGCCAGCAGTTTACTACAGGATGGGTATGGCTACACCTTC
CASSLLQDGYGYTF
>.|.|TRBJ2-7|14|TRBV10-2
TGCGCCAGCAGTGAGTCTGTGTATTCCTACGAGCAGTACTTC
CASSESVYSYEQYF
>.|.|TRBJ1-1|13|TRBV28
TGTGCCAGCAGAACAGGAAGCCGCACTGAAGCTTTCTTT
CASRTGSRTEAFF
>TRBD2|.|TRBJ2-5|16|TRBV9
TGTGCCAGCAGCGCCCCTGTGCGGGGGGGCGAAGAGACCCAGTACTTC
CASSAPVRGGEETQYF
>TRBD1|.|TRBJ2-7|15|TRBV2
TGTGCCAGCAGACCCTCCGGGACAGGTGCGTCAGAGCGGTACTTC
CASRPSGTGASERYF
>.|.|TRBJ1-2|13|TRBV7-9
TGTGCCAGCAGCTTGGAGGGCCTCTATGGCTACACCTTC
CASSLEGLYGYTF
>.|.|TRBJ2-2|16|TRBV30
TGTGCCTGGAGCGGGTGGTGGGGGCCGCGAACCGGGGAGCTGTTTTTT
CAWSGWWGPRTGELFF
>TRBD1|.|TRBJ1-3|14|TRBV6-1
TGTGCCAGCAGTGTGGACAGGGCTGGAAACACCATATATTTT
CASSVDRAGNTIYF
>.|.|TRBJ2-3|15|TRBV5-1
TGCGCCAGCAGCCTACAGGACAGAATCACAGATACGCAGTATTTT
CASSLQDRITDTQYF
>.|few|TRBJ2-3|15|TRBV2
TGTGCCAGCAGCGTACAGGGGACTAGCACAGATACGCAGTATTTT
CASSVQGTSTDTQYF
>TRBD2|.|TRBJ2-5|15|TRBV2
TGTGCCAGCACCGGGGGGGAGCACCCTTGGCAGACCCAGTACTTC
CASTGGEHPWQTQYF
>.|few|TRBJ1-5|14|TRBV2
TGTGCCAGCAGTGACCCAGGGGGCAATCAGCCCCAGCATTTT
CASSDPGGNQPQHF
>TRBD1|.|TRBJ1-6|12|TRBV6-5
TGTGCCTCGGGACAGAGGAATTCACCCCTCCACTTT
CASGQRNSPLHF
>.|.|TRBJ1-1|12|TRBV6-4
TGTGCCAGCAGTGACTCGACATTCTTTGCTTTCTTT
CASSDSTFFAFF
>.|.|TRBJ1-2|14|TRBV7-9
TGTGCCAGCAGCTTAGCCGAACAGGACTATGGCTACACCTTC
CASSLAEQDYGYTF